This TCR beta chain was identified in a study of radiotherapy plus CTLA-4 blockade in lung cancer. Study-wide findings and caveats: With interferon-beta, early dynamics of blood T cell clones were reported to best predict response.

V shed 3 bases and J 10 bases; nucleotides not matched to a gene: 7. The germline V gene has CDR1 MNHEY and CDR2 SMNVEV (reference sequence). This CDR3 spans 14 amino acids. Concerning this clone: Its antigen is still unknown.

Generated by immunoSEQ multiplex PCR, the TCRdb table keeps only in-frame clones and is missing some. Here the sample spans tens of thousands of clones, about 72% being singletons. The source is a human donor with non-small cell lung cancer who had a complete response to radiotherapy plus ipilimumab. The source was peripheral blood, collected from a patient treated with radiotherapy plus ipilimumab. The chain couples TRBV27 to TRBJ1-4; 8 bases fit TRBD1. For the CDR3, the DNA is TGTGCCAGCAGTTTGGGCAGGGGGCAGGGAAAACTGTTTTTT. It yields the protein CASSLGRGQGKLFF.